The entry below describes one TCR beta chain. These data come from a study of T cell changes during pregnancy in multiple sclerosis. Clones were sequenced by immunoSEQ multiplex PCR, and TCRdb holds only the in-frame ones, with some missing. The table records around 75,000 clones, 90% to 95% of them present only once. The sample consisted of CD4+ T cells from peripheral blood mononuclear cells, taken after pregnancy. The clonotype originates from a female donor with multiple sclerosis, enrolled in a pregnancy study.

CDR3 residues: CAWSAQLNTEAFF. The CDR3 DNA sequence: TGTGCCTGGAGTGCACAGCTGAACACTGAAGCTTTCTTT. The rearrangement links TRBV30 to TRBJ1-1, with D unclear. Per germline, CDR1 GTSNPN and CDR2 SVGIG (reference sequence). Deletions cut 1 base from V and 0 bases from J, with 6 bases between. The CDR3 consists of 13 residues.